Here is one T cell receptor beta chain with its context. The record originates from a study of blood T cell repertoires in COVID-19. Study overall: From the United States, Italy and Spain came samples of acute and convalescent COVID-19. In each case, the material was cDNA or gDNA derived from T cells, B-cell-depleted T cells, or PBMCs.

Original handling: Cell counts per sample came from amplifying reference gene primers. The protocol was immunoSEQ multiplex PCR, while the TCRdb copy is restricted to in-frame clones and leaves out a portion. From that table come the V and J calls and clone size; the DNA was used to work out D and trimming. The sample holds about 120,000 clones, about four fifths seen once. V was pared by 8 bases and J by 1 base, with 2 bases of the junction left unmatched. The CDR3 has 13 residues. Germline loops: CDR1 LGHDT, CDR2 YNNKEL (reference sequence). The specimen was peripheral blood. V is TRBV3-1 (or the pseudogene TRBV3-2) and J is TRBJ2-1, with 7 nucleotides matching TRBD2. This sequence was found in a woman in her sixties or seventies with acute or convalescent COVID-19. The CDR3: CASPSGSYNEQFF. CDR3 nucleotide sequence: TGTGCCAGCCCTAGCGGATCCTACAATGAGCAGTTCTTC.